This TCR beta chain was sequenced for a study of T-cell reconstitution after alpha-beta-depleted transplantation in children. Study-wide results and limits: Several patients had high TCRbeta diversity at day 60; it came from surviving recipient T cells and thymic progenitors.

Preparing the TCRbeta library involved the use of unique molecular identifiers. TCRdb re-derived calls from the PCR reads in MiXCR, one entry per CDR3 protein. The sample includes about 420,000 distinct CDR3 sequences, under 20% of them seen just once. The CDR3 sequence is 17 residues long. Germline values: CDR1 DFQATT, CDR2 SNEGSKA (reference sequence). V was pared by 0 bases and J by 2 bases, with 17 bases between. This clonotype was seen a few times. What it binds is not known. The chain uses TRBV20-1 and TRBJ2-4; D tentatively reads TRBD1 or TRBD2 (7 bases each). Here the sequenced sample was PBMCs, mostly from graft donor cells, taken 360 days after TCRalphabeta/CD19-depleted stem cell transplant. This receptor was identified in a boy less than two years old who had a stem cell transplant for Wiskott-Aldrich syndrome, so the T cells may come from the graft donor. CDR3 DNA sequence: TGCAGTGCTAGAGATCCAGGGAGGGGGCCGACCAAAAACATTCAGTACTTC. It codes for CSARDPGRGPTKNIQYF.